This T cell receptor beta chain derives from a study of OX40 agonist ivuxolimab in advanced cancers. Study background: A male proportion of around 86% was recorded, with mean age roughly 60 years and range roughly 23 to 79. Overall study results and limits: Still undetermined is the antigen specificity of the expanded peripheral T cells. Relative to CD4+ cells, CD8+ T cells on average had more expanded clones.

In the case of this clone: Its antigen is unknown. One base away lies a much larger clone, so this may be a sequencing read error.

Germline values: CDR1 SSHAT, CDR2 FNYEAQ (reference sequence). CDR3 length: 17 residues. Measured with immunoSEQ multiplex PCR; TCRdb has only the in-frame clones, and not every one. This sample has some 74,000 clones, with approximately 78% found just once. The TCR comes from an adult with an advanced solid tumor such as melanoma, head and neck, liver or kidney cancer. The rearrangement uses TRBV7-7 and TRBJ2-6; D remains ambiguous. Sample: CD4+ or CD8+ T cells sorted from blood, taken in a trial of the OX40 agonist ivuxolimab. The CDR3 bases are TGTGCTAACAGCCCTTTCCCAGCCGCTGCCGGGGCCAACGTCCTGACTTTC. Protein sequence: CANSPFPAAAGANVLTF. The variable domain in full, with the rest retrieved from reference TRBV7-7 and TRBJ2-6, is GAGVSQSPRYKVTKRGQDVTLRCDPISSHATLYWYQQALGQGPEFLTYFNYEAQPDKSGLPSDRFSAERPEGSISTLTIQRTEQRDSAMYRCANSPFPAAAGANVLTFGAGSRLTVL.